The clone carrying this T cell receptor beta chain was observed a single time. The antigen is not known. J was trimmed by 4 bases and V by 4 bases; bases with no gene match: 7. CDR1 SGHRS and CDR2 YFSETQ come from the germline V gene. CDR3 size: 14 residues. This sample is drawn from a study of T cell responses to AZD1222 COVID-19 vaccine. Study-level results: Donors, mostly white British, included more females; clonal diversity was possibly underestimated.

Profiling relied on immunoSEQ multiplex PCR, and the TCRdb table lists in-frame clones only, not all of them. The sample consists of under 50,000 clones, about 82% of them appearing once. The receptor comes from an adult who received the MenACWY meningococcal vaccine as a control. This rearrangement joins TRBV5-1 to TRBJ1-2, with 7 bases aligning to TRBD1. The specimen was peripheral blood, collected 28 days after the second dose of the MenACWY control vaccine. The chain's CDR3 is CASSQGQSSYGYTF. Written as DNA, the CDR3 is TGCGCCAGCAGCCAGGGACAGTCTTCCTATGGCTACACCTTC. The full variable domain, completed using reference TRBV5-1 and TRBJ1-2, is KAGVTQTPRYLIKTRGQQVTLSCSPISGHRSVSWYQQTPGQGLQFLFEYFSETQRNKGNFPGRFSGRQFSNSRSEMNVSTLELGDSALYLCASSQGQSSYGYTFGSGTRLTVV.